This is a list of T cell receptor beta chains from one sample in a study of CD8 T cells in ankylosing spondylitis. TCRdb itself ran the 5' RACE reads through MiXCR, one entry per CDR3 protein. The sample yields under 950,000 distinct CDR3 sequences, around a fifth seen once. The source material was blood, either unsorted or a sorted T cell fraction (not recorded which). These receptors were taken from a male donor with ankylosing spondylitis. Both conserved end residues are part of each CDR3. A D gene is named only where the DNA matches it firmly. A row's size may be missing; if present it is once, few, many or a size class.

CATSRVRDTEAFF	TGTGCCACCAGCAGAGTTAGGGACACTGAAGCTTTCTTT	NA	TRBV15	13	TRBJ1-1	NA
CASSRTGGTDQPQHF	TGTGCCAGCAGTCGGACAGGGGGGACTGATCAGCCCCAGCATTTT	once	TRBV6-1	15	TRBJ1-5	TRBD1
CASSQGPGGYTF	TGTGCCAGCAGCCAAGGTCCCGGGGGCTACACCTTC	many	TRBV3-1	12	TRBJ1-2	NA
CASRFTSVAYNEQFF	TGTGCCAGTAGGTTCACTAGCGTCGCCTACAATGAGCAGTTCTTC	NA	TRBV28	15	TRBJ2-1	TRBD2
CASGPLDRNTEAFF	TGTGCCAGCGGCCCGCTGGACAGGAACACTGAAGCTTTCTTT	NA	TRBV28	14	TRBJ1-1	NA
CASSSLGTGANYGYTF	TGTGCCAGCAGTTCCTTGGGGACAGGCGCTAACTATGGCTACACCTTC	once	TRBV6-5	16	TRBJ1-2	TRBD1
CASSLLQGANTEAFF	TGCGCCAGCAGCCTCCTACAGGGGGCGAACACTGAAGCTTTCTTT	few	TRBV5-1	15	TRBJ1-1	TRBD1
CASSQDGGFGGYTF	TGTGCCAGCAGCCAAGATGGGGGGTTCGGTGGCTACACCTTC	NA	TRBV4-2	14	TRBJ1-2	NA
CASTQETEAFF	TGTGCCAGCACTCAGGAAACTGAAGCTTTCTTT	few	TRBV6-1	11	TRBJ1-1	NA
CASSQGQVLAKNIQYF	TGTGCCAGCAGTCAGGGACAGGTTCTAGCCAAAAACATTCAGTACTTC	NA	TRBV6-1	16	TRBJ2-4	TRBD1
CASSETSGDSNEQFF	TGTGCCAGCAGCGAAACTAGCGGGGACAGCAATGAGCAGTTCTTC	NA	TRBV9	15	TRBJ2-1	TRBD2
CATSDAILAGVRNEQFF	TGTGCCACCAGTGATGCTATACTAGCGGGAGTTCGGAATGAGCAGTTCTTC	NA	TRBV24-1	17	TRBJ2-1	TRBD2
CASSLSGLHTGELFF	TGTGCCAGCAGCTTATCGGGACTTCACACCGGGGAGCTGTTTTTT	NA	TRBV11-2	15	TRBJ2-2	NA
CASRGIGLRKETQYF	TGTGCCAGCAGGGGGATAGGACTACGCAAAGAGACCCAGTACTTC	NA	TRBV2	15	TRBJ2-5	NA
CASSLTISSTDTQYF	TGTGCCAGCTCACTAACTATCTCTAGCACAGATACGCAGTATTTT	NA	TRBV18	15	TRBJ2-3	NA
CASSEGHSYEQYF	TGTGCCAGCAGCGAGGGACACTCCTACGAGCAGTACTTC	NA	TRBV9	13	TRBJ2-7	NA
CASSLGQVETQYF	TGTGCCAGCAGTCTGGGGCAGGTTGAGACCCAGTACTTC	NA	TRBV12-3/TRBV12-4	13	TRBJ2-5	NA
CASSQTGGITGELFF	TGTGCCAGCAGCCAAACAGGGGGCATCACCGGGGAGCTGTTTTTT	few	TRBV3-1	15	TRBJ2-2	TRBD1
CASSIMNTEAFF	TGTGCCAGCAGTATTATGAACACTGAAGCTTTCTTT	NA	TRBV6-2/TRBV6-3	12	TRBJ1-1	NA